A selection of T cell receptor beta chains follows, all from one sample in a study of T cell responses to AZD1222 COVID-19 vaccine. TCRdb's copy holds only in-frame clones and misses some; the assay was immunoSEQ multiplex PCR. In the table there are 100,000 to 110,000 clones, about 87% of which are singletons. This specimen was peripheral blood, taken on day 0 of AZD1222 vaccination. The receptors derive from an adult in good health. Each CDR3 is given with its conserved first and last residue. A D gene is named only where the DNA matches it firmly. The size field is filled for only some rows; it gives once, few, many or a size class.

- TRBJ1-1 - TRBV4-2 TGTGCCAGCAGCCAAGGGCTCAGGACTCGTCGTGGGGACACTGAAGCTTTCTTT CASSQGLRTRRGDTEAFF
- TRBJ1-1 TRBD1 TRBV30 TGTGCCTGGAGGGGGAGGGGGCGAGACACTGAAGCTTTCTTT CAWRGRGRDTEAFF
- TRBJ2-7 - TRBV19 TGTGCCAGTAGTCTCCAACCGGGGATAGCCTACGAGCAGTACTTC CASSLQPGIAYEQYF
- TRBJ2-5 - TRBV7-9 TGTGCCAGCAGCCCGAGCGGGACAGCAGAGACCCAGTACTTC CASSPSGTAETQYF
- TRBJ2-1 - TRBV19 TGTGCCAGTAGTAAGAGGGGACCCTACAATGAGCAGTTCTTC CASSKRGPYNEQFF
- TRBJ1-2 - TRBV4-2 TGTGCCAGCAGCCAAGGCTTTCAGGGAGCGGGTGGCTACACCTTC CASSQGFQGAGGYTF
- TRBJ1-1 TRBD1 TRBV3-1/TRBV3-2 TGTGCCAGCAGCCAAGATCAAGGGGGCAGGCCTGAAGCTTTCTTT CASSQDQGGRPEAFF
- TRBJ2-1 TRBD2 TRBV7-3 TGTGCCAGCAGCGTAGGACTAGCGGGAGTGAATGAGCAGTTCTTC CASSVGLAGVNEQFF
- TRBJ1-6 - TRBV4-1 TGCGCCAGCAGCCAAGGCGGATCTGATAATTCACCCCTCCACTTT CASSQGGSDNSPLHF
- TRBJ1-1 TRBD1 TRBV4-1 TGCGCCAGCAGCCAAGAACAGGGGGCGCGAACTGAAGCTTTCTTT CASSQEQGARTEAFF
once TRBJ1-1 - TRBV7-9 TGTGCCAGCAGCCCGGAACCGAGGAACACTGAAGCTTTCTTT CASSPEPRNTEAFF
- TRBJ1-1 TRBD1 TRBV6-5 TGTGCCAGCAGGTTGGGAGGACAGGGGAACACTGAAGCTTTCTTT CASRLGGQGNTEAFF
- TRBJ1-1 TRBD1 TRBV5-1 TGCGCCAGCAGCGCATATGGACAGGGGAACGCTGAAGCTTTCTTT CASSAYGQGNAEAFF
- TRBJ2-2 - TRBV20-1 TGCAGTGCTAGTTGGGGACCCGGGGAGCTGTTTTTT CSASWGPGELFF
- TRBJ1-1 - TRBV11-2 TGTGCCAGCAGCTCCCCCGTCGGGCTGAACACTGAAGCTTTCTTT CASSSPVGLNTEAFF
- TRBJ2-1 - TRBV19 TGTGCCAGTAGTATGGGAGGCGGGATTTACAATGAGCAGTTCTTC CASSMGGGIYNEQFF
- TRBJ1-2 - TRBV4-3 TGCGCCAGCAGCCAACAGGGCTTGGACTATGGCTACACCTTC CASSQQGLDYGYTF
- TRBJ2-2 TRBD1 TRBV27 TGTGCCAGCAGTTCTTTAGGACAGGGCCGGGAGCTGTTTTTT CASSSLGQGRELFF
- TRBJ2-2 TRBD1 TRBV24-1 TGTGCCACCAGTGGTCGGACAGGGAACACCGGGGAGCTGTTTTTT CATSGRTGNTGELFF
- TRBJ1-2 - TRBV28 TGTGCCAGCAATCCCTCTAACTATGGCTACACCTTC CASNPSNYGYTF
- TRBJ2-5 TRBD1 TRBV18 TGTGCCAGCTCACCGAGGACAGGAAAGTACCAAGAGACCCAGTACTTC CASSPRTGKYQETQYF
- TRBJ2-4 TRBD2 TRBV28 TGTGCCAGCAGTCCCATGGCGGGAGGGACCAAATTAGCCAAAAACATTCAGTACTTC CASSPMAGGTKLAKNIQYF
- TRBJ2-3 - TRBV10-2 TGCGCCAGCAGTAGACTGTCTAGCACAGATACGCAGTATTTT CASSRLSSTDTQYF
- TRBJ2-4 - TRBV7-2 TGTGCCAGCAGCTCCGGGAAAAAAAACATTCAGTACTTC CASSSGKKNIQYF
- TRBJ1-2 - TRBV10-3 TGTGCCATCAGTGAAGCGCAGGGGTATGGCTACACCTTC CAISEAQGYGYTF
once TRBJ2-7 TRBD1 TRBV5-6 TGTGCCAGCAGCCCCGGGACAGGGGAGTACTTC CASSPGTGEYF
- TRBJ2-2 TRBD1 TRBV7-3 TGTGCCAGCAGCTCGGACAGGGGGCGGGGCGGGGAGCTGTTTTTT CASSSDRGRGGELFF
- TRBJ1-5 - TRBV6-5 TGTGCCAGCAGGGGAATTGATGGCAATCAGCCCCAGCATTTT CASRGIDGNQPQHF
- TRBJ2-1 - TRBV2 TGTGCCAGCAGTGACTTTTTAGGGGTGTATGAGCAGTTCTTC CASSDFLGVYEQFF
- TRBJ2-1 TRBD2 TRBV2 TGTGCCGGACTAGCGGGCGTCTACAATGAGCAGTTCTTC CAGLAGVYNEQFF
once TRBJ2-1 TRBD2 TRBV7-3 TGTGCCAGCAGCCAACCTACCGGACGGGGGACTAGCGGGACTCACTCCTACAATGAGCAGTTCTTC CASSQPTGRGTSGTHSYNEQFF
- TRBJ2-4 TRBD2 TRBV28 TGTGCCAGCAGCAGTGGGGTAGCGGGACCAAACATTCAGTACTTC CASSSGVAGPNIQYF